In its sample, the clone carrying this T cell receptor beta chain was seen many times. V was clipped by 4 bases and J by 3 bases, with 9 bases between them. Germline values: CDR1 SGHAT, CDR2 FQNNGV. The CDR3 loop spans 13 amino acids. This sample is part of a study of Graves' ophthalmopathy and Graves' hyperthyroidism. The authors amplified TCR beta CDR3 regions, and they did so from RNA transcripts for repertoire sequencing. HTBI-primed RT-PCR formed the first round, and a multiplex PCR formed the second. TCRdb fed the multiplex PCR reads into MiXCR, producing one record per CDR3 protein. The sample includes 560,000 or so distinct CDR3 sequences, 35% to 45% seen only once; the top ten take about 4%.

The TCR sequence derives from an adult man with Graves' hyperthyroidism. V usage is TRBV11-2 and J usage is TRBJ2-5; D might be TRBD1 (5 bases). The material sequenced was peripheral blood or thyroid tissue (not recorded which). DNA of the CDR3: TGTGCCAGCAGCTCCCAAGGGGAAGAGACCCAGTACTTC. Translating gives CASSSQGEETQYF.